Following are 4 T cell receptor beta chains from one sample sequenced in a study of cytomegalovirus exposure and HLA in healthy donors. PCR was performed using 60 Vbeta and 13 Jbeta primers. Profiling relied on immunoSEQ multiplex PCR, and the TCRdb table lists in-frame clones only, not all of them. This table holds 150,000 to 200,000 clones, 80% to 90% found once. Sequenced sample: PBMCs. The origin of the receptors is a man aged 50 to 60 in good health and CMV-seropositive.

The V gene is TRBV4-1, the J gene TRBJ1-5, with D possibly TRBD1 on 5 matching bases. Per germline, CDR1 MGHRA and CDR2 YSYEKL. CDR3 length equals 15 residues. V was pared by 1 base and J by 4 bases, with 11 bases between. DNA for the CDR3: TGCGCCAGCAGCCAAGCTCTTCAGGGTAATCAGCCCCAGCATTTT. It codes for CASSQALQGNQPQHF.

This clone appeared a few times. The chain combines TRBV7-2 with TRBJ2-5; tentative D call: TRBD1 (7 bases). The CDR3 covers 16 residues. The germline gives CDR1 SGHTA, CDR2 FQGNSA. V shed 4 bases and J shed 5 bases, with 20 bases lying between them. The CDR3 sequence is CASSSLLGTAGETQYF. Written as DNA, the CDR3 is TGTGCCAGCAGCTCACTACTAGGGACAGCGGGTGAGACCCAGTACTTC. Full variable domain (outside the CDR3, taken from reference TRBV7-2 and TRBJ2-5): GAGVSQSPSNKVTEKGKDVELRCDPISGHTALYWYRQSLGQGLEFLIYFQGNSAPDKSGLPSDRFSAERTGGSVSTLTIQRTQQEDSAVYLCASSSLLGTAGETQYFGPGTRLLVL.

The V and J genes are TRBV15 and TRBJ2-1; TRBD2 agrees at 11 bases. The ends lost 4 bases at V and 2 bases at J; junction bases unmatched: 4. CDR3 length equals 16 residues. Germline CDR1 LNHNV, CDR2 YYDKDF (reference sequence). The CDR3 region has the DNA TGTGCCACCAGCATCTCGACTAGCGGGGCCTACAATGAGCAGTTCTTC. Protein sequence: CATSISTSGAYNEQFF.

CDR3 in DNA: TGTGCCACCAGCAGATATAACAGAGTCCCTGGTGAAAAACTGTTTTTT. This encodes CATSRYNRVPGEKLFF. This chain links TRBV15 with TRBJ1-4; D gene ambiguous. In germline, CDR1 is LNHNV, CDR2 YYDKDF (reference sequence). V lost 2 bases and J lost 7, with 17 bases in between. The CDR3 loop spans 16 amino acids. Variable domain in full (rest from reference TRBV15 and TRBJ1-4): DAMVIQNPRYQVTQFGKPVTLSCSQTLNHNVMYWYQQKSSQAPKLLFHYYDKDFNNEADTPDNFQSRRPNTSFCFLDIRSPGLGDTAMYLCATSRYNRVPGEKLFFGSGTQLSVL.